Listed below are T cell receptor beta chains from one sample, sequenced in a study of OX40 agonist ivuxolimab in advanced cancers. The assay was immunoSEQ multiplex PCR, and TCRdb's table has in-frame clones only and misses some. Of 50,000 or so clones listed, around 79% are singletons. This specimen consisted of CD4+ or CD8+ T cells sorted from blood, obtained in a trial of the OX40 agonist ivuxolimab. The receptors stem from an adult with an advanced solid tumor such as melanoma, head and neck, liver or kidney cancer. The CDR3 runs from the conserved cysteine through the conserved F or W. Each record gives: D gene, CDR3 length, V gene, J gene, clone size, CDR3 DNA, CDR3 protein. D genes are given only for firm matches. Rows give clone size only sometimes, using once, few, many, or a class for an expanded clone.

d_call: TRBD1; cdr3_length: 17; v_call: TRBV7-3; j_call: TRBJ2-2; clone_size: few; cdr3_nt: TGTGCCAGCAGCTTAGGTGCAGGGACAGGGAACACCGGGGAGCTGTTTTTT; cdr3_aa: CASSLGAGTGNTGELFF
d_call: .; cdr3_length: 17; v_call: TRBV4-2; j_call: TRBJ1-6; clone_size: once; cdr3_nt: TGTGCCAGCAGCCAAGATGGCAGGTCAATCTATAATTCACCCCTCCACTTT; cdr3_aa: CASSQDGRSIYNSPLHF
d_call: .; cdr3_length: 12; v_call: TRBV11-2; j_call: TRBJ2-3; clone_size: .; cdr3_nt: TGTGCCAGCAGCCGCTACACAGATACGCAGTATTTT; cdr3_aa: CASSRYTDTQYF
d_call: TRBD1; cdr3_length: 14; v_call: TRBV27; j_call: TRBJ1-6; clone_size: few; cdr3_nt: TGTGCCAGCAGAGGGACAGGGAGGAATTCACCCCTCCACTTT; cdr3_aa: CASRGTGRNSPLHF
d_call: .; cdr3_length: 14; v_call: TRBV4-3; j_call: TRBJ2-5; clone_size: .; cdr3_nt: TGCGCCAGCAGCCAAGGTAACCGGCGGGAGACCCAGTACTTC; cdr3_aa: CASSQGNRRETQYF
d_call: .; cdr3_length: 14; v_call: TRBV5-6; j_call: TRBJ2-7; clone_size: .; cdr3_nt: TGTGCCAGCAGCCCCCCTTGGGGATCGAATGAGCAGTACTTC; cdr3_aa: CASSPPWGSNEQYF
d_call: TRBD2; cdr3_length: 15; v_call: TRBV7-2; j_call: TRBJ2-2; clone_size: .; cdr3_nt: TGTGCCAGCAGCCTCCTAGCGGGAGGGGCCGGGGAGCTGTTTTTT; cdr3_aa: CASSLLAGGAGELFF
d_call: .; cdr3_length: 16; v_call: TRBV4-3; j_call: TRBJ2-7; clone_size: .; cdr3_nt: TGCGCCAGCAGCCAAGACACCGACAGTGGGGCCGGCGAGCAGTACTTC; cdr3_aa: CASSQDTDSGAGEQYF
d_call: TRBD2; cdr3_length: 16; v_call: TRBV7-2; j_call: TRBJ2-5; clone_size: .; cdr3_nt: TGTGCCAGCAGCTTAATGGTAGCGGGGAGGCAAGAGACCCAGTACTTC; cdr3_aa: CASSLMVAGRQETQYF
d_call: .; cdr3_length: 17; v_call: TRBV5-4; j_call: TRBJ1-4; clone_size: once; cdr3_nt: TGTGCCAGCAGCTTGGGGGGAATCCGGGGGTTTAATGAAAAACTGTTTTTT; cdr3_aa: CASSLGGIRGFNEKLFF
d_call: .; cdr3_length: 13; v_call: TRBV11-3; j_call: TRBJ2-1; clone_size: .; cdr3_nt: TGTGCCAGCAGCTTGTCCAGGTCCAATGAGCAGTTCTTC; cdr3_aa: CASSLSRSNEQFF
d_call: .; cdr3_length: 17; v_call: TRBV7-2; j_call: TRBJ1-5; clone_size: .; cdr3_nt: TGTGCCGGTCGTCGGGCCGGCCAGAAGTATGACAATCAGCCCCAGCATTTT; cdr3_aa: CAGRRAGQKYDNQPQHF
d_call: TRBD2; cdr3_length: 16; v_call: TRBV5-1; j_call: TRBJ2-3; clone_size: few; cdr3_nt: TGCGCCAGCAGCCCATCCCCGGGGGGGGCGGGAGATACGCAGTATTTT; cdr3_aa: CASSPSPGGAGDTQYF
d_call: .; cdr3_length: 15; v_call: TRBV25-1; j_call: TRBJ2-3; clone_size: .; cdr3_nt: TGTGCCAGCAGTGTAGGGATACTTACCACAGATACGCAGTATTTT; cdr3_aa: CASSVGILTTDTQYF
d_call: .; cdr3_length: 14; v_call: TRBV7-2; j_call: TRBJ1-1; clone_size: once; cdr3_nt: TGTGCCAGCAGCTCCCTTGGAAGGAACACTGAAGCTTTCTTT; cdr3_aa: CASSSLGRNTEAFF
d_call: TRBD1; cdr3_length: 15; v_call: TRBV5-4; j_call: TRBJ2-5; clone_size: .; cdr3_nt: TGTGCCAGCAGCTCCCAGACAGGGGGCCAAGAGACCCAGTACTTC; cdr3_aa: CASSSQTGGQETQYF
d_call: TRBD1; cdr3_length: 15; v_call: TRBV5-1; j_call: TRBJ2-5; clone_size: .; cdr3_nt: TGCGCCAGCAGTCGGACAGGGGACTTCCAAGAGACCCAGTACTTC; cdr3_aa: CASSRTGDFQETQYF
d_call: TRBD1; cdr3_length: 16; v_call: TRBV11-1; j_call: TRBJ2-3; clone_size: .; cdr3_nt: TGTGCCAGCAGCTTAGTGGGACAGCCCTCCACAGATACGCAGTATTTT; cdr3_aa: CASSLVGQPSTDTQYF
d_call: .; cdr3_length: 15; v_call: TRBV4-2; j_call: TRBJ2-1; clone_size: .; cdr3_nt: TGTGCCAGCAGCCGAGCCGGAGAGTCTGACAATGAGCAGTTCTTC; cdr3_aa: CASSRAGESDNEQFF
d_call: TRBD1; cdr3_length: 15; v_call: TRBV14; j_call: TRBJ1-5; clone_size: .; cdr3_nt: TGTGCCAGCAGCCAAGGGGGACAGACCAATCAGCCCCAGCATTTT; cdr3_aa: CASSQGGQTNQPQHF
d_call: .; cdr3_length: 14; v_call: TRBV5-4; j_call: TRBJ1-2; clone_size: .; cdr3_nt: TGTGCCAGCAGCTTGATCAGTTCCTATGGCGGCTACACCTTC; cdr3_aa: CASSLISSYGGYTF
d_call: TRBD1; cdr3_length: 13; v_call: TRBV11-3; j_call: TRBJ2-2; clone_size: .; cdr3_nt: TGTGCCAGCAGCGGGACAGACACCGGGGAGCTGTTTTTT; cdr3_aa: CASSGTDTGELFF
d_call: .; cdr3_length: 12; v_call: TRBV30; j_call: TRBJ1-2; clone_size: .; cdr3_nt: TGTGCCTGGAGTGTACAGGGCTACGGCTACACCTTC; cdr3_aa: CAWSVQGYGYTF
d_call: TRBD2; cdr3_length: 15; v_call: TRBV7-7; j_call: TRBJ2-1; clone_size: .; cdr3_nt: TGTGCCAGCAGCCCAACTAGCGGGGGGGCCGGGGAGCAGTTCTTC; cdr3_aa: CASSPTSGGAGEQFF
d_call: TRBD2; cdr3_length: 14; v_call: TRBV6-4; j_call: TRBJ2-1; clone_size: .; cdr3_nt: TGTGCCAGCAAGGGTCTAGCGGGGGACAATGAGCAGTTCTTC; cdr3_aa: CASKGLAGDNEQFF
d_call: .; cdr3_length: 15; v_call: TRBV27; j_call: TRBJ2-2; clone_size: .; cdr3_nt: TGTGCCAGCAGACGACCGGGGCCCAACACCGGGGAGCTGTTTTTT; cdr3_aa: CASRRPGPNTGELFF
d_call: TRBD1; cdr3_length: 17; v_call: TRBV5-5; j_call: TRBJ2-3; clone_size: .; cdr3_nt: TGTGCCAGCAGCTTGGGGGACAGCAGTTACACCACAGATACGCAGTATTTT; cdr3_aa: CASSLGDSSYTTDTQYF
d_call: .; cdr3_length: 15; v_call: TRBV18; j_call: TRBJ1-2; clone_size: .; cdr3_nt: TGTGCCAGCTCACCGATCCCAGGGAGTGTATTTGGCTACACCTTC; cdr3_aa: CASSPIPGSVFGYTF
d_call: .; cdr3_length: 16; v_call: TRBV25-1; j_call: TRBJ2-7; clone_size: .; cdr3_nt: TGTGCCAGCAGTGAATTGGGAGGGGGGGTTCGCTACGAGCAGTACTTC; cdr3_aa: CASSELGGGVRYEQYF
d_call: .; cdr3_length: 12; v_call: TRBV6-5; j_call: TRBJ1-5; clone_size: .; cdr3_nt: TGTGCCAGCACTTTGCCCGGCGTGGCCCAGCATTTT; cdr3_aa: CASTLPGVAQHF
d_call: .; cdr3_length: 15; v_call: TRBV6-6; j_call: TRBJ2-3; clone_size: .; cdr3_nt: TGTGCCAGCAGACCGCGGGGAACTAACACAGATACGCAGTATTTT; cdr3_aa: CASRPRGTNTDTQYF
d_call: TRBD1; cdr3_length: 15; v_call: TRBV7-2; j_call: TRBJ2-5; clone_size: .; cdr3_nt: TGTGCCAGCAGCCGCTGGTGGACAGGGGGAGAGACCCAGTACTTC; cdr3_aa: CASSRWWTGGETQYF
d_call: .; cdr3_length: 18; v_call: TRBV4-3; j_call: TRBJ1-6; clone_size: .; cdr3_nt: TGCGCCAGCAGCCAAGATGGTGCAGGGAGCTCCTATAATTCACCCCTCCACTTT; cdr3_aa: CASSQDGAGSSYNSPLHF
d_call: .; cdr3_length: 17; v_call: TRBV19; j_call: TRBJ2-1; clone_size: .; cdr3_nt: TGTGCCAGTAGTCCCCCTCCTCCGGGGGTCTCCTACAATGAGCAGTTCTTC; cdr3_aa: CASSPPPPGVSYNEQFF
d_call: .; cdr3_length: 14; v_call: TRBV14; j_call: TRBJ1-1; clone_size: .; cdr3_nt: TGTGCCAGCAGCCCACAGGGAGGGCGCACTGAAGCTTTCTTT; cdr3_aa: CASSPQGGRTEAFF
d_call: .; cdr3_length: 13; v_call: TRBV7-3; j_call: TRBJ2-1; clone_size: once; cdr3_nt: TGTGCCAGCAGCGAGAGGCAGAGGAATGAGCAGTTCTTC; cdr3_aa: CASSERQRNEQFF
d_call: TRBD2; cdr3_length: 15; v_call: TRBV7-9; j_call: TRBJ2-3; clone_size: .; cdr3_nt: TGTGCCAGCAGCTTAATGCGGGGGGGCTCAGATACGCAGTATTTT; cdr3_aa: CASSLMRGGSDTQYF
d_call: .; cdr3_length: 10; v_call: TRBV7-9; j_call: TRBJ1-2; clone_size: .; cdr3_nt: TGTGCCAGCAGCTTGGACTCGGAAACCTTC; cdr3_aa: CASSLDSETF
d_call: .; cdr3_length: 14; v_call: TRBV5-4; j_call: TRBJ2-5; clone_size: .; cdr3_nt: TGTGCCAGCAGCATCTTATCGGGGGAAGAGACCCAGTACTTC; cdr3_aa: CASSILSGEETQYF
d_call: .; cdr3_length: 13; v_call: TRBV7-3; j_call: TRBJ2-2; clone_size: once; cdr3_nt: TGTGCCAGCAGCCTGGGGCCCACCGGGGAGCTGTTTTTT; cdr3_aa: CASSLGPTGELFF
d_call: TRBD2; cdr3_length: 18; v_call: TRBV4-1; j_call: TRBJ2-1; clone_size: .; cdr3_nt: TGCGCCAGCAGCCAACCTCCAGAGCGGGAGAGGTCCTACAATGAGCAGTTCTTC; cdr3_aa: CASSQPPERERSYNEQFF
d_call: .; cdr3_length: 11; v_call: TRBV6-1; j_call: TRBJ1-2; clone_size: .; cdr3_nt: TGTGCCAGCAGCTGGCAGAAAGGCTACACCTTC; cdr3_aa: CASSWQKGYTF
d_call: .; cdr3_length: 13; v_call: TRBV7-2; j_call: TRBJ2-7; clone_size: .; cdr3_nt: TGTGCCAGCAGCCGGGGCAGGGACTACGAGCAGTACTTC; cdr3_aa: CASSRGRDYEQYF
d_call: .; cdr3_length: 14; v_call: TRBV27; j_call: TRBJ1-5; clone_size: .; cdr3_nt: TGTGCCAGTAACCGGGACGGTGGGAATCAGCCCCAGCATTTT; cdr3_aa: CASNRDGGNQPQHF
d_call: TRBD2; cdr3_length: 17; v_call: TRBV27; j_call: TRBJ2-1; clone_size: .; cdr3_nt: TGTGCCAGCAGGTTTGGGACTACTAGCGGGCTAAATAATGAGCAGTTCTTC; cdr3_aa: CASRFGTTSGLNNEQFF
d_call: TRBD1; cdr3_length: 11; v_call: TRBV15; j_call: TRBJ2-7; clone_size: .; cdr3_nt: TGTGCCACCGGACAGGGATGGGAGCAGTACTTC; cdr3_aa: CATGQGWEQYF
d_call: TRBD1; cdr3_length: 16; v_call: TRBV7-8; j_call: TRBJ1-6; clone_size: once; cdr3_nt: TGTGCCAGCAGCCCCGGACAGGGCTCCTATAATTCACCCCTCCACTTT; cdr3_aa: CASSPGQGSYNSPLHF
d_call: .; cdr3_length: 16; v_call: TRBV7-9; j_call: TRBJ1-5; clone_size: .; cdr3_nt: TGTGCCAGCAGCGCCGACCTGATGGGTAGCAATCAGCCCCAGCATTTT; cdr3_aa: CASSADLMGSNQPQHF
d_call: .; cdr3_length: 15; v_call: TRBV19; j_call: TRBJ2-2; clone_size: .; cdr3_nt: TGTGCCAGTAAGGGCGGGACAGTCGGGACCGGGGAGCTGTTTTTT; cdr3_aa: CASKGGTVGTGELFF
d_call: .; cdr3_length: 13; v_call: TRBV14; j_call: TRBJ1-1; clone_size: once; cdr3_nt: TGTGCCAGCAGCCAAGAGGGGACCACTGAAGCTTTCTTT; cdr3_aa: CASSQEGTTEAFF